A selection of T cell receptor beta chains follows, all from one sample in a study of blood T cell repertoires in COVID-19. Only in-frame clones appear in the TCRdb table, and some are missing; sequencing was by immunoSEQ multiplex PCR. The data hold roughly 45,000 clones, with about nine tenths observed a single time. Sequencing was performed on peripheral blood. Receptors were obtained from a human donor in a cohort sampled during active COVID-19. Each CDR3 is given with its conserved first and last residue. A D gene is named only where the DNA matches it firmly. The listing skips clone size in some rows; elsewhere it reads once, few, many or a size class.

d_gene	abundance	v_gene	len	j_gene	CDR3aa	CDR3nt
TRBD1	.	TRBV5-1	15	TRBJ1-1	CASSGGQGSGTEAFF	TGCGCCAGCAGCGGCGGACAGGGTTCAGGCACTGAAGCTTTCTTT
TRBD1	.	TRBV7-2	14	TRBJ2-7	CASTPRGTGAEQYF	TGTGCCAGCACCCCCCGCGGGACAGGGGCCGAGCAGTACTTC
.	.	TRBV2	18	TRBJ2-6	CASTLMGQGYSGANVLTF	TGTGCCAGCACTCTAATGGGACAAGGATACTCTGGGGCCAACGTCCTGACTTTC
TRBD1	.	TRBV3-1/TRBV3-2	14	TRBJ2-1	CASSRGQDYNEQFF	TGTGCCAGCAGCCGGGGACAGGACTACAATGAGCAGTTCTTC
TRBD1	.	TRBV6-5	14	TRBJ1-2	CASIRDRGSGGYTF	TGTGCCAGCATCCGGGACAGGGGATCGGGAGGCTACACCTTC
TRBD1	.	TRBV7-2	14	TRBJ1-1	CASSLASGGTEAFF	TGTGCCAGCAGCTTAGCGTCAGGGGGCACTGAAGCTTTCTTT
TRBD2	.	TRBV24-1	16	TRBJ2-5	CATSEGTSGFQETQYF	TGTGCCACCAGTGAGGGGACTAGCGGGTTCCAAGAGACCCAGTACTTC
.	.	TRBV6-5	13	TRBJ2-7	CASSYDTNYEQYF	TGTGCCAGCAGTTACGACACGAATTACGAGCAGTACTTC
.	.	TRBV6-1	13	TRBJ1-1	CASSESLNTEAFF	TGTGCCAGCAGTGAGTCTCTGAACACTGAAGCTTTCTTT
TRBD1	.	TRBV25-1	16	TRBJ1-1	CASSERDRGGNTEAFF	TGTGCCAGCAGTGAACGGGACAGAGGAGGGAACACTGAAGCTTTCTTT
TRBD1	.	TRBV14	17	TRBJ2-6	CASSQRQGTSGANVLTF	TGTGCCAGCAGCCAACGACAGGGAACCTCTGGGGCCAACGTCCTGACTTTC
.	.	TRBV6-5	15	TRBJ1-2	CASSLAHGGTNGYTF	TGTGCCAGCAGCTTGGCCCACGGAGGTACCAATGGCTACACCTTC
TRBD1	.	TRBV6-2/TRBV6-3	17	TRBJ1-1	CASSYSYRGGRNTEAFF	TGTGCCAGCAGTTACTCGTACAGGGGGGGCCGGAACACTGAAGCTTTCTTT
.	.	TRBV4-1	18	TRBJ2-7	CASSLYLPRAGTAYEQYF	TGCGCCAGCAGCCTATACCTACCACGGGCGGGAACGGCCTACGAGCAGTACTTC
TRBD1	.	TRBV4-3	17	TRBJ1-4	CASSQGNQGAGPEKLFF	TGCGCCAGCAGCCAAGGAAACCAGGGGGCAGGGCCTGAAAAACTGTTTTTT
TRBD1	.	TRBV5-6	12	TRBJ2-7	CASSWDRNEQYF	TGTGCCAGCAGCTGGGACAGGAACGAGCAGTACTTC
.	.	TRBV6-5	14	TRBJ1-2	CASSYSAGDYGYTF	TGTGCCAGCAGTTACTCGGCAGGGGACTATGGCTACACCTTC
.	.	TRBV6-5	14	TRBJ1-4	CASSSTGLDEKLFF	TGTGCCAGCAGCTCAACAGGGTTGGATGAAAAACTGTTTTTT
.	.	TRBV19	13	TRBJ1-6	CASSHSRNSPLHF	TGTGCCAGTAGTCACAGCCGTAATTCACCCCTCCACTTT
.	.	TRBV2	12	TRBJ1-2	CASREGNYGYTF	TGTGCCAGCAGAGAGGGTAACTATGGCTACACCTTC
.	.	TRBV11-2	17	TRBJ1-1	CASSLYRYSQGDTEAFF	TGTGCCAGCAGCTTATATCGTTATTCGCAGGGTGACACTGAAGCTTTCTTT
.	.	TRBV6-2/TRBV6-3	14	TRBJ1-1	CASSHPDSTSEAFF	TGTGCCAGCAGCCACCCGGACAGTACATCTGAAGCTTTCTTT
TRBD2	.	TRBV4-3	15	TRBJ2-7	CASSPSRGGGYEQYF	TGCGCCAGCAGCCCGAGTCGCGGCGGGGGATACGAGCAGTACTTC
TRBD2	.	TRBV18	15	TRBJ2-7	CASSPPGTSSYEQYF	TGTGCCAGCTCACCACCCGGGACTAGCTCCTACGAGCAGTACTTC
.	.	TRBV5-1	14	TRBJ2-7	CASSSPGDSYEQYF	TGCGCCAGCAGCTCCCCAGGGGATTCCTACGAGCAGTACTTC
.	.	TRBV7-6	15	TRBJ2-7	CASSLATSTVTEQYF	TGTGCCAGCAGCTTAGCGACTAGTACGGTTACCGAGCAGTACTTC
.	.	TRBV6-6	12	TRBJ1-2	CASSAPREGYTF	TGTGCCAGCAGTGCCCCTCGGGAAGGCTACACCTTC
.	.	TRBV10-3	12	TRBJ2-7	CAISDSNYEQYF	TGTGCCATCAGCGATTCTAACTACGAGCAGTACTTC
TRBD1	once	TRBV6-2/TRBV6-3	13	TRBJ1-6	CASSYAGTATLHF	TGTGCCAGCAGTTACGCCGGGACAGCCACTCTCCACTTT
TRBD1	.	TRBV7-2	15	TRBJ1-5	CASSTGTVSNQPQHF	TGTGCCAGCAGCACCGGGACAGTAAGCAATCAGCCCCAGCATTTT
TRBD1	.	TRBV2	17	TRBJ1-5	CASSGPGQSYSNQPQHF	TGTGCCAGCAGCGGTCCGGGACAGAGTTATAGCAATCAGCCCCAGCATTTT
.	.	TRBV4-2	14	TRBJ1-2	CANSQEVQDYGYTF	TGTGCCAACAGCCAAGAGGTACAGGACTATGGCTACACCTTC
TRBD1	.	TRBV27	15	TRBJ2-7	CASSFGDRGSYEQYF	TGTGCCAGCAGTTTCGGAGACAGGGGATCCTACGAGCAGTACTTC
TRBD1	.	TRBV5-1	17	TRBJ2-6	CASSLVTGGSGANVLTF	TGCGCCAGCAGCTTGGTGACAGGGGGCTCTGGGGCCAACGTCCTGACTTTC
TRBD1	.	TRBV7-2	19	TRBJ1-6	CASSLGDRDVIPYNSPLHF	TGTGCCAGCAGCTTAGGAGACAGGGATGTGATCCCCTATAATTCACCCCTCCACTTT
.	.	TRBV27	13	TRBJ1-1	CASSLNAAIEAFF	TGTGCCAGCAGTTTAAACGCGGCTATAGAAGCTTTCTTT
.	.	TRBV27	14	TRBJ1-1	CASSLWRENTEAFF	TGTGCCAGCAGTTTATGGAGGGAGAACACTGAAGCTTTCTTT
TRBD1	few	TRBV6-5	13	TRBJ2-7	CASSRTGSAEQYF	TGTGCCAGCAGCCGGACAGGGTCGGCCGAGCAGTACTTC
TRBD1	.	TRBV18	14	TRBJ2-7	CASSPPGQYYEQYF	TGTGCCAGCTCACCACCGGGACAGTACTACGAGCAGTACTTC
TRBD2	.	TRBV6-5	14	TRBJ2-7	CASKGRGPGYEQYF	TGTGCCAGCAAGGGGAGGGGACCAGGCTACGAGCAGTACTTC
.	.	TRBV12-5	16	TRBJ1-1	CASGLVSGRGNTEAFF	TGTGCTAGTGGTTTGGTATCAGGCAGGGGGAACACTGAAGCTTTCTTT
.	.	TRBV6-5	13	TRBJ1-1	CASSVTGGAEAFF	TGTGCCAGCAGCGTTACAGGTGGGGCTGAAGCTTTCTTT
TRBD2	.	TRBV19	14	TRBJ2-3	CASSSGGTPDTQYF	TGTGCCAGTAGTAGCGGGGGGACCCCAGATACGCAGTATTTT
TRBD1	.	TRBV10-1	20	TRBJ2-7	CASSGPGQEKWGISGYEQYF	TGCGCCAGCAGTGGACCGGGACAGGAGAAATGGGGCATATCCGGATACGAGCAGTACTTC
TRBD2	.	TRBV4-2	18	TRBJ2-7	CASSQDDLAGGSSYEQYF	TGTGCCAGCAGCCAAGATGACCTAGCGGGGGGGAGCTCCTACGAGCAGTACTTC
.	.	TRBV5-8	16	TRBJ2-7	CASSPDPTDYSYEQYF	TGTGCCAGCAGCCCAGACCCGACAGATTACTCCTACGAGCAGTACTTC
TRBD1	.	TRBV4-1	16	TRBJ1-2	CASSQAVRDRDYGYTF	TGCGCCAGCAGCCAAGCGGTCCGGGACAGGGACTATGGCTACACCTTC
TRBD2	.	TRBV6-5	13	TRBJ2-7	CASRPSGHYEQYF	TGTGCCAGCAGACCTAGCGGGCACTACGAGCAGTACTTC
TRBD2	.	TRBV15	13	TRBJ2-5	CATIRDYKETQYF	TGTGCCACCATTCGGGACTATAAAGAGACCCAGTACTTC
TRBD1	.	TRBV6-5	13	TRBJ2-7	CASSSTGAYEQYF	TGTGCCAGCAGTTCCACAGGGGCCTACGAGCAGTACTTC
TRBD1	.	TRBV24-1	16	TRBJ1-2	CATSDSQTGGMDGYTF	TGTGCCACCAGTGATTCTCAGACAGGGGGCATGGATGGCTACACCTTC
.	.	TRBV19	13	TRBJ1-1	CASSIVGQPEAFF	TGTGCCAGTAGTATAGTGGGGCAGCCAGAAGCTTTCTTT
TRBD1	.	TRBV9	16	TRBJ1-5	CASSGGTGVHLGPQHF	TGTGCCAGCAGCGGGGGGACAGGGGTCCACCTCGGGCCCCAGCATTTT
.	.	TRBV7-9	18	TRBJ1-1	CASSSTPSRPWMNTEAFF	TGTGCCAGCAGCTCTACTCCCTCCAGGCCCTGGATGAACACTGAAGCTTTCTTT
TRBD2	.	TRBV5-8	16	TRBJ2-5	CASSNHGLAGVETQYF	TGTGCCAGCAGCAACCATGGACTAGCGGGGGTAGAGACCCAGTACTTC
TRBD2	.	TRBV7-2	14	TRBJ2-7	CASSPAGGPYEQYF	TGTGCCAGCAGTCCAGCGGGGGGACCCTACGAGCAGTACTTC
TRBD1	.	TRBV4-3	16	TRBJ1-6	CASSQEPGQGNSPLHF	TGCGCCAGCAGCCAGGAACCGGGACAGGGAAATTCACCCCTCCACTTT
.	few	TRBV6-6	13	TRBJ1-1	CASSYTGDTEAFF	TGTGCCAGCAGTTACACGGGGGACACTGAAGCTTTCTTT
.	.	TRBV5-4	15	TRBJ1-6	CASSLRGNYNSPLHF	TGTGCCAGCAGCTTGAGAGGGAACTATAATTCACCCCTCCACTTT
.	once	TRBV19	14	TRBJ1-3	CASSTGSSGNTIYF	TGTGCCAGTAGTACGGGGAGCTCTGGAAACACCATATATTTT